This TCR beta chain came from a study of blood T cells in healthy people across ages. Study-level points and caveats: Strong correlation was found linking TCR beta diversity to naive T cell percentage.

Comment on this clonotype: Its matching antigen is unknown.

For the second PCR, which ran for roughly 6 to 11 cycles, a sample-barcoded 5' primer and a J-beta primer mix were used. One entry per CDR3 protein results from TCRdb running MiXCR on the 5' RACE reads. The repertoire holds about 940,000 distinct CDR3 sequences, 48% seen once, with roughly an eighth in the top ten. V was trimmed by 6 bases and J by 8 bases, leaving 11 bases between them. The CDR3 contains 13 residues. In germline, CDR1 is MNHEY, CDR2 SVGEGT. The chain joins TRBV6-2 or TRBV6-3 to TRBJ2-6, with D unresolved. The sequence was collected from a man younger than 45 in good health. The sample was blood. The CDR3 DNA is TGTGCCAGCAGCTCCACTACTACCAACGTCCTGACTTTC. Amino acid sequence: CASSSTTTNVLTF.